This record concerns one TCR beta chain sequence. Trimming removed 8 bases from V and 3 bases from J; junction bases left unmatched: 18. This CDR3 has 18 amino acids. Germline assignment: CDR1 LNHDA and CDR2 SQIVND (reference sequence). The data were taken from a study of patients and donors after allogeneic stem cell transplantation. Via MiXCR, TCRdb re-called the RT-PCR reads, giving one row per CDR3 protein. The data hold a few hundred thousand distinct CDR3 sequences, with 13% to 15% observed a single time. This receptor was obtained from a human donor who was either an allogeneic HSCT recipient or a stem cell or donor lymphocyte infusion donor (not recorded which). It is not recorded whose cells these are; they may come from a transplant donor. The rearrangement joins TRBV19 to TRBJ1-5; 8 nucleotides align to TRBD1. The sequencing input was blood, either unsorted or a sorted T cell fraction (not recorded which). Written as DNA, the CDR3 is TGTGCCAGTGCTCAACCTCGTGGGGACAGGAGACTCAATCAGCCCCAGCATTTT. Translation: CASAQPRGDRRLNQPQHF. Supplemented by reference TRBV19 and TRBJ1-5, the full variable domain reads DGGITQSPKYLFRKEGQNVTLSCEQNLNHDAMYWYRQDPGQGLRLIYYSQIVNDFQKGDIAEGYSVSREKKESFPLTVTSAQKNPTAFYLCASAQPRGDRRLNQPQHFGDGTRLSIL.